The 4 T cell receptor beta chains reported below all come from one sample, sequenced in a study of cytotoxic CD8 clonotypes in ibrutinib-treated CLL. Profiling relied on immunoSEQ multiplex PCR, and the TCRdb table lists in-frame clones only, not all of them. The sample has 130,000 or so clones; roughly 88% are singletons. Sequenced here: PBMCs, sampled after 24 months of ibrutinib treatment. The receptors stem from a human donor with chronic lymphocytic leukemia.

This chain links TRBV27 with TRBJ2-3; 12 bases are a match to TRBD1. CDR1 and CDR2 (germline): MNHEY, SMNVEV (reference sequence). The CDR3 loop spans 17 amino acids. J lost 5 bases, V lost 5 bases, and 11 bases had no gene match. CDR3: CASSPIFGTGGVDTQYF. In DNA form, the CDR3 reads TGTGCCAGCAGTCCCATATTTGGGACAGGGGGCGTAGATACGCAGTATTTT.

There are a few counts of this clone. The chain's CDR3 is CASSRATGGNTGELFF. The CDR3, as DNA: TGTGCCAGCAGCCGCGCAACAGGGGGAAACACCGGGGAGCTGTTTTTT. This rearrangement joins TRBV7-3 to TRBJ2-2; 8 nucleotides line up with TRBD1. With 5 bases clipped from V and 2 bases from J, the junction kept 7 bases outside the gene matches. Germline V gene sequence: CDR1 SGHTA, CDR2 FQGTGA. The CDR3 totals 16 residues. The whole variable domain, filled in from reference TRBV7-3 and TRBJ2-2, reads GAGVSQTPSNKVTEKGKYVELRCDPISGHTALYWYRQSLGQGPEFLIYFQGTGAADDSGLPNDRFFAVRPEGSVSTLKIQRTERGDSAVYLCASSRATGGNTGELFFGEGSRLTVL.

This chain uses TRBV4-1 with TRBJ2-1, with a tentative D call TRBD1 (5 bases). CDR3 length: 14 residues. With 1 base removed from V and 6 bases from J, the gap between germline ends came to 10 bases. Germline V gene sequence: CDR1 MGHRA, CDR2 YSYEKL. CDR3 sequence: CASSQVGRANEQFF. The CDR3, as DNA: TGCGCCAGCAGCCAAGTAGGCAGGGCCAATGAGCAGTTCTTC.

DNA of the CDR3: TGTGCCAGCAGCTTATCTACAGGGCGAATCTATGGCTACACCTTC. Translating gives CASSLSTGRIYGYTF. This chain connects TRBV7-2 to TRBJ1-2; D might be TRBD1 (6 bases). V lost 2 bases to trimming and J lost 4 bases, with 14 bases between them. CDR1 is SGHTA, CDR2 FQGNSA, per germline. The length of the CDR3 is 15 residues.